Below are 25 T cell receptor beta chains sequenced from a single sample in a study of immune evolution from preneoplasia to lung adenocarcinoma. Only in-frame clones appear in the TCRdb table, and some are missing; sequencing was by immunoSEQ multiplex PCR. The data contain roughly 35,000 clones, 60% to 75% of them singletons. The source material was FFPE invasive lung adenocarcinoma tissue. The receptor set was obtained from a person in their 60s with lung adenocarcinoma.

The V call is TRBV30, the J call TRBJ2-3; a weak D match, TRBD1 (5 bases). In germline, CDR1 is GTSNPN, CDR2 SVGIG (reference sequence). The germline V and J ends were trimmed by 5 bases and 0 bases, with 18 bases remaining between them. The CDR3 extends over 16 amino acids. The CDR3 DNA reads as TGTGCCTGGGGGGAAGGGGCTTCTTCTAGCACAGATACGCAGTATTTT. Translating it yields CAWGEGASSSTDTQYF.

The rearrangement uses TRBV6-5 and TRBJ2-3, with D perhaps TRBD2 (6 bases). The CDR3 length is 14 residues. Germline CDR1 reads MNHEY; CDR2 reads SVGAGI. V was pared by 6 bases and J by 0 bases, with 10 bases between. This CDR3 is CASRLGLSTDTQYF. CDR3 DNA sequence: TGTGCCAGCAGATTGGGACTCAGCACAGATACGCAGTATTTT.

The chain combines TRBV18 with TRBJ1-1, with a tentative D call TRBD1 (5 bases). V shed 5 bases and J shed 3 bases, with 10 bases lying between them. The length of the CDR3 is 13 residues. The germline CDR1 and CDR2 sequences are KGHSH and LQKENI. As DNA, the CDR3 is TGTGCCAGCTCATACGGGGGGGACACTGAAGCTTTCTTT. Protein product: CASSYGGDTEAFF.

This chain connects TRBV5-1 to TRBJ2-5, with D maybe TRBD2 (6 bases). The CDR3 spans 15 residues. The V gene lost 0 bases and the J gene lost 1 base, with 10 bases spanning the gap. Germline-derived CDR1 and CDR2 are SGHRS and YFSETQ. In DNA, the CDR3 is TGCGCCAGCAGCTTGGGCGGTAGCGGCCAAGAGACCCAGTACTTC. Translation gives CASSLGGSGQETQYF.

This clone was seen more than once but under ten times. The chain combines TRBV6-6 with TRBJ2-1; 16 bases fit TRBD2. Germline trimming cut 6 bases from V and 6 bases from J; bases unmatched to any gene: 5. Germline V CDR1 and CDR2: MNHNY, SVGAGI (reference sequence). There are 16 residues in the CDR3. CDR3 nucleotides: TGTGCCAGCAGCCGCGGGACTAGCGGGAGGGGCAATGAGCAGTTCTTC. As protein: CASSRGTSGRGNEQFF.

The genes are TRBV7-9 and TRBJ2-6, with D possibly being TRBD1 (5 bases). The ends were cut back, 6 bases at V and 0 bases at J, with 9 bases in the middle. The CDR3 totals 15 residues. Germline lookup yields CDR1 SEHNR and CDR2 FQNEAQ (reference sequence). In DNA form, the CDR3 reads TGTGCCAGCAGACTCGACAGCTCTGGGGCCAACGTCCTGACTTTC. Translating gives CASRLDSSGANVLTF.

V usage is TRBV11-3 and J usage is TRBJ2-5; possibly TRBD2 for D (6 bases). The CDR3 runs to 13 residues. Germline V gives CDR1 SGHNT, CDR2 YENEEA. V was trimmed by 3 bases and J by 5 bases, leaving 10 bases between them. This chain's CDR3 is CASSLAGRETQYF. The CDR3 region has the DNA TGTGCCAGCAGCTTGGCAGGGAGGGAGACCCAGTACTTC.

This clone was seen only a few times. The chain is built from TRBV18 and TRBJ1-5, with 11 nucleotides matching TRBD1. CDR1 is KGHSH and CDR2 is LQKENI in the germline V gene. The CDR3 runs 15 residues. V lost 4 bases and J lost 4; bases outside the gene matches: 3. The CDR3 sequence: CASSLGTGGNQPQHF. The CDR3 bases are TGTGCCAGCTCACTCGGGACAGGGGGGAATCAGCCCCAGCATTTT.

The chain's CDR3 is CASSLRRWTDTQYF. The CDR3 DNA reads as TGTGCCAGCAGCCTAAGGAGGTGGACAGATACGCAGTATTTT. The chain links TRBV9 to TRBJ2-3; the D gene is possibly TRBD2 (5 bases). Germline V CDR1 and CDR2: SGDLS, YYNGEE. V lost 4 bases, J lost 3 bases, and 12 bases lay in between. The CDR3 contains 14 residues.

This clone was observed a few times. This sequence joins TRBV6-6 and TRBJ2-7, with TRBD1 matching 7 bases. The V segment lost 6 bases and the J segment 4 bases; nucleotides outside the gene matches: 12. This CDR3 is 15 amino acids long. The germline gives CDR1 MNHNY, CDR2 SVGAGI (reference sequence). CDR3 nucleotide sequence: TGTGCCAGCAGCCAAGGACAGGTGATTTATTACGAGCAGTACTTC. Protein: CASSQGQVIYYEQYF.

In its sample, this clone was seen once. The rearrangement joins TRBV28 to TRBJ2-7; possibly TRBD1 for D (6 bases). CDR1 is MDHEN, CDR2 SYDVKM, per germline. Trimming pared 6 bases from V and 3 bases from J, leaving 21 bases between. The CDR3 loop spans 16 amino acids. CDR3 DNA sequence: TGTGCCAGCAGCCTACCAGGGGCACCTACTAACTACGAGCAGTACTTC. Translated, it gives CASSLPGAPTNYEQYF.

The chain employs TRBV28 and TRBJ2-2, with TRBD2 identical over 7 bases. In germline, CDR1 is MDHEN, CDR2 SYDVKM. V lost 3 bases to trimming and J lost 6 bases; unmatched junction nucleotides: 1. The CDR3 has 13 residues. The CDR3 sequence is CASSFGGAGELFF. The DNA of the CDR3 is TGTGCCAGCAGTTTTGGGGGGGCCGGGGAGCTGTTTTTT.

This clone occurred a few times. This chain links TRBV6-1 with TRBJ1-1; D not certain. Trimming stripped 6 bases from V and 0 bases from J, with 2 bases between. In germline, CDR1 is MNHNS, CDR2 SASEGT. There are 11 residues in the CDR3. CDR3 nucleotide sequence: TGTGCCAGCAGAGTGAACACTGAAGCTTTCTTT. It translates to CASRVNTEAFF.

The chain carries TRBV30 and TRBJ1-5; D is unclear. In germline, CDR1 is GTSNPN, CDR2 SVGIG (reference sequence). The CDR3 runs to 15 residues. Trimming removed 0 bases at V and 0 bases at J, with 9 bases between. CDR3 region: CAWSVRQPSNQPQHF. Written as DNA, the CDR3 is TGTGCCTGGAGTGTACGTCAGCCTAGCAATCAGCCCCAGCATTTT.

The rearrangement links TRBV19 to TRBJ2-7, with D perhaps matching TRBD1 (6 bases). With 7 bases removed from V and 3 bases from J, the gap between germline ends came to 16 bases. The germline gives CDR1 LNHDA, CDR2 SQIVND (reference sequence). The CDR3 extends over 14 amino acids. This CDR3 is CASTRDNDFYEQYF. The CDR3 DNA reads TGTGCCAGTACTCGGGACAACGACTTCTACGAGCAGTACTTC.

J is TRBJ1-3 and V is TRBV4-2, with D maybe TRBD1 (6 bases). V dropped 4 bases and J dropped 2 bases, with 12 bases sitting between them. Germline CDR1 LGHNA, CDR2 YNFKEQ. This CDR3 comprises 15 residues. In DNA form, the CDR3 reads TGTGCCAGCAGCCTGGTACAGGGAACTGGAAACACCATATATTTT. It yields the protein CASSLVQGTGNTIYF.

The V and J genes are TRBV11-1 and TRBJ2-3, with D perhaps matching TRBD1 (7 bases). Germline CDR1 and CDR2: SGHAT and FQDESV (reference sequence). Deletions cut 5 bases from V and 6 bases from J, with 15 bases between. CDR3 length: 14 amino acids. CDR3 region: CASSRDRDSDTQYF. The CDR3 DNA sequence: TGTGCCAGCAGCCGCGACAGGGACTCCGATACGCAGTATTTT.

V gene TRBV5-6 combines with J gene TRBJ2-1; tentative D call: TRBD2 (6 bases). With 0 bases removed from V and 10 bases from J, the gap between germline ends came to 17 bases. The CDR3 has 15 residues. CDR1 and CDR2 from the germline V gene are SGHDT and YYEEEE. The CDR3 protein is CASSLGPGVGREQFF. The CDR3 coding sequence is TGTGCCAGCAGCTTGGGCCCGGGAGTAGGTCGGGAGCAGTTCTTC.

The chain is built from TRBV30 and TRBJ2-7; unclear D gene. Germline V gives CDR1 GTSNPN, CDR2 SVGIG (reference sequence). This CDR3 has 13 residues. The V and J ends lost 2 bases and 1 base respectively, with 9 bases between them. The CDR3 spells CAWSSGWSYEQYF. The DNA for the CDR3 is TGTGCCTGGAGTAGTGGCTGGTCCTACGAGCAGTACTTC.

The V call is TRBV4-1, the J call TRBJ2-7; 14 positions match TRBD2. After removal of 1 base from V and 7 bases from J, the junction contained 9 bases not matched to a gene. Germline V gives CDR1 MGHRA, CDR2 YSYEKL. The CDR3 is 17 residues long. The CDR3 region is CASSQGWGLAGAREQYF. The DNA for the CDR3 is TGCGCCAGCAGCCAAGGGTGGGGACTAGCGGGAGCAAGGGAGCAGTACTTC.

The V and J genes are TRBV4-1 and TRBJ2-3; D gene ambiguous. Trimming took off 1 base at V and 2 bases at J, with 7 bases between the two ends. Germline loops: CDR1 MGHRA, CDR2 YSYEKL. The CDR3 covers 14 residues. The CDR3, as DNA: TGCGCCAGCAGCCAAGTAGGATACACAGATACGCAGTATTTT. Its translation: CASSQVGYTDTQYF.

The V and J genes are TRBV29-1 and TRBJ2-7; 9 bases are shared with TRBD1. CDR3 size: 14 residues. Trimming removed 6 bases from V and 2 bases from J; junction bases left unmatched: 8. In germline, CDR1 is SQVTM, CDR2 ANQGSEA. CDR3 amino acids: CSVVLDRGAYEQYF. For the CDR3, the DNA is TGCAGCGTAGTACTGGACAGGGGCGCCTACGAGCAGTACTTC.

The chain couples TRBV19 to TRBJ1-5, with TRBD1 matching over 7 bases. J gave up 4 bases and V 7 bases, and 10 bases lay outside the gene matches. The CDR3 loop spans 15 amino acids. The germline gives CDR1 LNHDA, CDR2 SQIVND (reference sequence). This chain's CDR3 is CASTRAGTANQPQHF. For the CDR3, the DNA is TGTGCCAGTACCCGCGCCGGGACAGCGAATCAGCCCCAGCATTTT.

The chain has TRBV2 and TRBJ2-5; 7 bases are shared with TRBD1. CDR1 is SNHLY, CDR2 FYNNEI, per germline. V lost 10 bases and J lost 5; bases outside the gene matches: 10. The CDR3 extends over 13 amino acids. CDR3 sequence reads: CATHRGMGETQYF. The CDR3 DNA follows: TGTGCCACCCACAGGGGCATGGGCGAGACCCAGTACTTC.

V is TRBV5-1 and J is TRBJ2-3, with 8 bases lining up with TRBD2. J gave up 3 bases and V 7 bases, and 13 bases lay outside the gene matches. The CDR3 has 16 amino acids. Looked up from germline, CDR1 is SGHRS and CDR2 is YFSETQ. CDR3 nucleotides: TGCGCCAGCCGGAAAACTAGCGGACCGTGGACAGATACGCAGTATTTT. Its translation: CASRKTSGPWTDTQYF.